The next 31 T cell receptor beta chains were all read from a single sample in a study of blood T cell repertoires in COVID-19. Data came from immunoSEQ multiplex PCR; TCRdb stores just in-frame clones and leaves some out. The table has 150,000 to 200,000 clones, roughly 77% seen once. Sequenced: PBMCs or T cells enriched from blood (not recorded which). The receptor source for this set is a woman aged 45 to 65 with acute COVID-19.

The chain carries TRBV6-5 and TRBJ2-1; D is perhaps TRBD2 (5 bases). Germline V gene lookup returns CDR1 MNHEY and CDR2 SVGAGI. The CDR3 runs 13 residues. Deletions cut 9 bases from V and 0 bases from J, with 9 bases between. The CDR3 region has the DNA TGTGCCAGTAGCGACCTCTCCTACAATGAGCAGTTCTTC. It yields the protein CASSDLSYNEQFF.

The V call is TRBV5-1, the J call TRBJ2-5; maybe TRBD1 (6 bases). CDR1 SGHRS and CDR2 YFSETQ come from the germline V gene. With 3 bases removed from V and 4 bases from J, the gap between germline ends came to 16 bases. This CDR3 has 15 amino acids. CDR3 sequence reads: CASSWNRERGETQYF. CDR3 nucleotide sequence: TGCGCCAGCAGCTGGAACAGGGAGAGGGGAGAGACCCAGTACTTC.

This clone was picked up a small number of times. The chain couples TRBV18 to TRBJ1-6, with 8 nucleotides matching TRBD1. The V and J ends lost 4 bases and 0 bases, in that order; junction bases with no gene match: 2. Germline CDR1 KGHSH, CDR2 LQKENI. This CDR3 contains 16 residues. The CDR3 loop reads CASSRTGSSYNSPLHF. CDR3 nucleotides: TGTGCCAGCTCACGGACAGGGAGCTCCTATAATTCACCCCTCCACTTT. Full variable domain (outside the CDR3, taken from reference TRBV18 and TRBJ1-6): NAGVMQNPRHLVRRRGQEARLRCSPMKGHSHVYWYRQLPEEGLKFMVYLQKENIIDESGMPKERFSAEFPKEGPSILRIQQVVRGDSAAYFCASSRTGSSYNSPLHFGNGTRLTVT.

V and J are TRBV4-2 and TRBJ1-5; a possible D gene is TRBD1 (5 bases). Germline CDR1 and CDR2: LGHNA and YNFKEQ. The CDR3 covers 16 residues. V lost 0 bases, J lost 4 bases, and 13 bases lay in between. Here the CDR3 DNA reads TGTGCCAGCAGCCAAGATTGGGGGGTCGAGAATCAGCCCCAGCATTTT. Translating gives CASSQDWGVENQPQHF.

In its sample, this clone was seen once. The chain uses TRBV3-1 (or the pseudogene TRBV3-2) and TRBJ1-1, with D possibly matching TRBD1 (6 bases). The V and J ends lost 4 bases and 5 bases respectively, with 17 bases between them. Germline V gene sequence: CDR1 LGHDT, CDR2 YNNKEL (reference sequence). The CDR3 extends over 15 amino acids. CDR3 residues: CASSPGQPSRTEAFF. CDR3 nucleotide sequence: TGTGCCAGCAGCCCCGGACAGCCCTCGCGGACTGAAGCTTTCTTT.

The rearrangement links TRBV11-3 to TRBJ2-3; 14 bases agree with TRBD2. Losses at the gene ends were 5 bases for V and 4 bases for J; bases not matched to a gene: 5. The germline V gene encodes CDR1 SGHNT and CDR2 YENEEA. The length of the CDR3 is 16 residues. CDR3 in DNA: TGTGCCAGCAGCCACCGACTAGCGGGGGGGTCAGATACGCAGTATTTT. This gives the protein CASSHRLAGGSDTQYF.

The chain recombines TRBV30 with TRBJ1-1, with D unclear. CDR3 length equals 13 residues. The V and J ends lost 5 bases and 0 bases respectively, with 10 bases between them. Germline CDR1 and CDR2: GTSNPN and SVGIG (reference sequence). The CDR3 DNA reads TGTGCCTGGTCCCTGGCAATGAACACTGAAGCTTTCTTT. This sequence encodes CAWSLAMNTEAFF.

The gene calls are TRBV4-2 and TRBJ1-4; no firm D call. CDR3 length: 14 amino acids. The germline V and J ends were trimmed by 3 bases and 6 bases, with 11 bases remaining between them. CDR1 is LGHNA and CDR2 is YNFKEQ in the germline V gene. CDR3 DNA sequence: TGTGCCAGCAGCCACGGGGTCGTGGATGAAAAACTGTTTTTT. As protein: CASSHGVVDEKLFF.

The chain uses TRBV6-5 and TRBJ2-1; 11 bases fit TRBD1. Germline CDR1 reads MNHEY; CDR2 reads SVGAGI. V lost 6 bases and J lost 2; bases outside the gene matches: 3. The CDR3 totals 15 residues. The CDR3 is CASSTGQGAYNEQFF. In DNA, the CDR3 is TGTGCCAGCAGCACGGGACAGGGGGCCTACAATGAGCAGTTCTTC.

The genes are TRBV30 and TRBJ2-3; D is uncertain. Trimming shortened V by 2 bases and J by 2 bases, and 11 bases separated the two germline ends. In germline, CDR1 is GTSNPN, CDR2 SVGIG (reference sequence). The length of the CDR3 is 14 residues. The DNA of the CDR3 is TGTGCCTGGAGTACTCCCACGAACACAGATACGCAGTATTTT. Its protein product is CAWSTPTNTDTQYF.

The gene calls are TRBV15 and TRBJ1-4; 10 bases line up with TRBD1. The V gene's germline CDR1 is LNHNV and CDR2 YYDKDF (reference sequence). Unmatched junction bases numbered 6, after V lost 8 bases and J lost 0 bases. The CDR3 consists of 16 residues. The DNA of the CDR3 is TGTGCCACCTCGAGACAGGGGGCTACAACTAATGAAAAACTGTTTTTT. Translating it yields CATSRQGATTNEKLFF.

The J gene is TRBJ1-1, the V gene TRBV18; no clear D gene. Germline-derived CDR1 and CDR2 are KGHSH and LQKENI. The V end was cut by 1 base, the J end by 3 bases, with 6 bases between. The CDR3 has 13 residues. The CDR3 reads CASSPHTDTEAFF. DNA of the CDR3: TGTGCCAGCTCACCACATACTGACACTGAAGCTTTCTTT.

The rearrangement uses TRBV5-5 and TRBJ1-5; TRBD1 aligns across 8 bases. In germline, CDR1 is SGHKS, CDR2 YYEKEE (reference sequence). The V gene end was trimmed by 2 bases and the J gene end by 7 bases; junction bases not matched to a gene: 11. The CDR3 is 16 residues long. The CDR3 bases are TGTGCCAGCAGCTTTTCTAGGACAGGGACGGGCCAGCCCCAGCATTTT. Protein sequence: CASSFSRTGTGQPQHF.

This rearrangement joins TRBV28 to TRBJ1-1; D ambiguous. The V gene's germline CDR1 is MDHEN and CDR2 SYDVKM. The length of the CDR3 is 15 residues. Trimming took off 5 bases at V and 6 bases at J, with 19 bases between the two ends. CDR3 protein: CASSPEADGRPEAFF. CDR3 coding DNA: TGTGCCAGCAGTCCTGAAGCGGACGGGAGACCTGAAGCTTTCTTT.

The genes are TRBV5-6 and TRBJ1-6; D is uncertain. There are 15 residues in the CDR3. Germline assignment: CDR1 SGHDT and CDR2 YYEEEE. V lost 1 base and J 4 bases, leaving 9 bases between the germline ends. This CDR3 reads CASSLYASYNSPLHF. In DNA form, the CDR3 reads TGTGCCAGCAGCTTGTACGCCAGTTATAATTCACCCCTCCACTTT.

The rearrangement links TRBV5-5 to TRBJ1-4, with TRBD1 matching over 10 bases. This CDR3 comprises 15 residues. V shed 2 bases and J 6 bases; nucleotides not matched to a gene: 4. Germline-derived CDR1 and CDR2 are SGHKS and YYEKEE (reference sequence). The CDR3 loop reads CASSFSGTGDEKLFF. The CDR3 DNA is TGTGCCAGCAGCTTCTCCGGGACAGGGGATGAAAAACTGTTTTTT.

Only one count was recorded for this clone. V usage is TRBV6-6 and J usage is TRBJ2-3; the D gene is possibly TRBD2 (5 bases). Germline CDR1 MNHNY, CDR2 SVGAGI (reference sequence). Trimming left V 4 bases short and J 1 base short, with 15 bases between. This CDR3 is 16 amino acids long. This CDR3 is CASSFSGNGRTDTQYF. The CDR3 nucleotides are TGTGCCAGCAGTTTCAGCGGAAATGGGCGCACAGATACGCAGTATTTT.

This chain uses TRBV9 with TRBJ1-1, with a weak D call TRBD1 (6 bases). Per the germline V gene, CDR1 is SGDLS and CDR2 is YYNGEE. The V end lost 0 bases, the J end lost 11 bases, and 20 bases lay between the germline ends. This CDR3 has 15 amino acids. DNA of the CDR3: TGTGCCAGCAGCGTAGTCCCCCTATTGGGGGCGGAGGCTTTCTTT. Its protein product is CASSVVPLLGAEAFF.

The chain uses TRBV30 and TRBJ1-3; D is undetermined. Trimming cost V 0 bases and J 4 bases, with 16 bases left between them. This CDR3 has 16 amino acids. Per the germline V gene, CDR1 is GTSNPN and CDR2 is SVGIG (reference sequence). The CDR3 here is CAWSVSAGAGGNTIYF. The CDR3 bases are TGTGCCTGGAGTGTATCGGCAGGAGCGGGAGGAAACACCATATATTTT.

This rearrangement joins TRBV2 to TRBJ1-2; D is ambiguous. The CDR3 totals 13 residues. With 6 bases removed from V and 0 bases from J, the gap between germline ends came to 8 bases. Germline V CDR1 and CDR2: SNHLY, FYNNEI. The CDR3 DNA reads TGTGCCAGCAGCCCTATAGCTAACTATGGCTACACCTTC. Amino acids: CASSPIANYGYTF.

The J gene is TRBJ1-2, the V gene TRBV11-1; no reliable D call. Trimming removed 2 bases at V and 4 bases at J, with 11 bases between. Per the germline V gene, CDR1 is SGHAT and CDR2 is FQDESV (reference sequence). The CDR3 is made up of 14 amino acids. The CDR3 reads CASSLSVSGYGYTF. The CDR3 DNA reads TGTGCCAGCAGCTTAAGTGTCTCCGGCTATGGCTACACCTTC. Based on the CDR3 plus reference TRBV11-1 and TRBJ1-2, the full variable domain is EAEVAQSPRYKITEKSQAVAFWCDPISGHATLYWYRQILGQGPELLVQFQDESVVDDSQLPKDRFSAERLKGVDSTLKIQPAELGDSAMYLCASSLSVSGYGYTFGSGTRLTVV.

The chain uses TRBV7-2 and TRBJ1-5; D is perhaps TRBD1 (6 bases). The CDR3 consists of 16 residues. In germline, CDR1 is SGHTA, CDR2 FQGNSA. The V end lost 5 bases, the J end lost 2 bases, and 16 bases lay between the germline ends. CDR3 in DNA: TGTGCCAGCAGCCCAACCAGGGGTGGGGGCAATCAGCCCCAGCATTTT. Protein: CASSPTRGGGNQPQHF.

The rearrangement joins TRBV18 to TRBJ2-1; 12 nucleotides agree with TRBD1. V was pared by 4 bases and J by 5 bases, with 12 bases of the junction left unmatched. Germline CDR1 KGHSH, CDR2 LQKENI. This CDR3 spans 18 amino acids. Written as DNA, the CDR3 is TGTGCCAGCTCACTCGGGACAGGGGGCCCGGACAATGACAATGAGCAGTTCTTC. It is translated as CASSLGTGGPDNDNEQFF.

V and J are TRBV24-1 and TRBJ1-2, with 7 bases that match TRBD1. The CDR3 has 16 amino acids. Germline CDR1 reads KGHDR; CDR2 reads SFDVKD. After removal of 9 bases from V and 0 bases from J, the junction contained 12 bases not matched to a gene. The CDR3: CATGEDRAQPNYGYTF. CDR3 nucleotides: TGTGCCACCGGGGAAGACAGGGCCCAACCTAACTATGGCTACACCTTC.

This clone appeared a single time. The chain is built from TRBV10-3 and TRBJ2-1; D may be TRBD2 (6 bases). The CDR3 is 15 residues long. With 4 bases removed from V and 0 bases from J, the gap between germline ends came to 10 bases. Germline CDR1 reads ENHRY; CDR2 reads SYGVKD. The CDR3 DNA follows: TGTGCCATCAGTGTCGAGACTAGCTCCTACAATGAGCAGTTCTTC. This translates into CAISVETSSYNEQFF.

The gene calls are TRBV24-1 and TRBJ2-1; TRBD1 aligns across 7 bases. J lost 7 bases, V lost 3 bases, and 11 bases had no gene match. CDR1 is KGHDR and CDR2 is SFDVKD in the germline V gene. The CDR3 contains 16 residues. The DNA of the CDR3 is TGTGCCACCAGTGATGCCACGGGACAGAACTTTAATGAGCAGTTCTTC. This encodes CATSDATGQNFNEQFF.

The chain combines TRBV2 with TRBJ2-1; 9 bases line up with TRBD2. The CDR3 loop spans 12 amino acids. Germline V gene lookup returns CDR1 SNHLY and CDR2 FYNNEI. Trimming cost V 6 bases and J 10 bases; bases outside gene matches: 4. The CDR3 DNA is TGTGCCAGCAGCGGACTAGCGCCCGAGCAGTTCTTC. Amino acid sequence: CASSGLAPEQFF.

The chain joins TRBV3-1 (or the pseudogene TRBV3-2) to TRBJ2-1, with 7 positions matching TRBD1. Trimming cost V 0 bases and J 3 bases; bases outside gene matches: 2. Germline values: CDR1 LGHDT, CDR2 YNNKEL (reference sequence). The CDR3 runs 15 residues. CDR3 region: CASSQDTGDYNEQFF. The CDR3 nucleotides read TGTGCCAGCAGCCAAGATACAGGGGACTACAATGAGCAGTTCTTC.

Concerning this clone: The junction shows a germline mismatch at one end, possibly a read error. The chain joins TRBV4-1 to TRBJ2-1; 8 bases match TRBD1. Germline CDR1 MGHRA, CDR2 YSYEKL. The CDR3 is 15 amino acids. The CDR3 region has the DNA TGCGCCAGCAGCTCCAGGGGGCTAACCCCCAATCAGCAGTTCTTC. Amino acids: CASSSRGLTPNQQFF.

The chain uses TRBV7-9 and TRBJ1-1; 11 nucleotides line up with TRBD1. V gave up 3 bases and J gave up 4 bases; unmatched junction bases: 4. The CDR3 has 15 amino acids. Germline V gene data show CDR1 as SEHNR and CDR2 as FQNEAQ (reference sequence). CDR3 nucleotides: TGTGCCAGCAGCTTGGGGGGACAGGGGGTCACTGAAGCTTTCTTT. The encoded protein is CASSLGGQGVTEAFF.

This chain links TRBV6-5 with TRBJ2-3; D gene ambiguous. Trimming took off 0 bases at V and 2 bases at J, with 6 bases between the two ends. This CDR3 region has 14 residues. CDR1 and CDR2 from the germline V gene are MNHEY and SVGAGI. CDR3 in amino acids: CASSYSPFTDTQYF. DNA for the CDR3: TGTGCCAGCAGTTACTCCCCCTTCACAGATACGCAGTATTTT.